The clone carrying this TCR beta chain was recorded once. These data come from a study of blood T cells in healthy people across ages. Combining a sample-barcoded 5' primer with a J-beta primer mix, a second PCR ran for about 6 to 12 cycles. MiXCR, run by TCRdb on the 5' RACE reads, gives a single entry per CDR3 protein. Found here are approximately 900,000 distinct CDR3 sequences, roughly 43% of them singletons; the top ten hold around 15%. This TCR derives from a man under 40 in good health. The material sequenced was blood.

This CDR3 reads CASSLETGVGETQYF. The CDR3 DNA follows: TGTGCCAGCAGCTTAGAGACAGGGGTGGGAGAGACCCAGTACTTC. The chain carries TRBV7-9 and TRBJ2-5; 8 nucleotides match TRBD1. The CDR3 extends over 15 amino acids. V lost 1 base and J lost 4; bases outside the gene matches: 5. The germline V gene has CDR1 SEHNR and CDR2 FQNEAQ (reference sequence).